These T cell receptor beta chains were read from a single sample in a study of T cells in Graves' hyperthyroidism and ophthalmopathy. One entry per CDR3 protein, called by TCRdb with MiXCR from the multiplex PCR reads. The sample yields hundreds of thousands of distinct CDR3 sequences, 15% to 18% seen once. Material: blood. These receptors came from a woman younger than 30 with Graves' hyperthyroidism. Both conserved end residues are part of each CDR3. The order of the fields is clone size, J gene, V gene, D gene, CDR3 DNA, CDR3 protein. D genes are given only for firm matches. The size of a clone is reported for some rows only, either as once, few or many, or as a class for expanded clones.

NA | TRBJ1-6 | TRBV11-2 | NA | TGTGCCAGCACCGGGACCCCGGGAGGGAATTCACCCCTCCACTTT | CASTGTPGGNSPLHF
many | TRBJ2-3 | TRBV3-1 | NA | TGTGCCAGCAGCCAAGGCGGGGGCCCCACAGATACGCAGTATTTT | CASSQGGGPTDTQYF
NA | TRBJ2-3 | TRBV5-1 | NA | TGCGCCAGCAGCTCCCGATACCCAACTGCAGATACGCAGTATTTT | CASSSRYPTADTQYF
many | TRBJ1-5 | TRBV12-5 | NA | TGTGCTAGTGATGAACAGCGCCTATACCAGCCCCAGCATTTT | CASDEQRLYQPQHF
many | TRBJ2-5 | TRBV20-1 | NA | TGCAGTGCTAGAGGTTCCCGTATGAGTGCGGAGACCCAGTACTTC | CSARGSRMSAETQYF
many | TRBJ1-1 | TRBV7-9 | TRBD1 | TGTGCCAGCAGCGAAGCGAAAGGGACAGGGCCCCCCGGGACTGAAGCTTTCTTT | CASSEAKGTGPPGTEAFF
many | TRBJ2-1 | TRBV11-2 | TRBD2 | TGTGCCAGCAGCTCAGCTAGCGGACCATACAATGAGCAGTTCTTC | CASSSASGPYNEQFF
many | TRBJ2-2 | TRBV11-3 | NA | TGTGCCAGCAGCTTAGGGCTAGCGAGGACCCCGAACACCGGGGAGCTGTTTTTT | CASSLGLARTPNTGELFF
many | TRBJ2-7 | TRBV25-1 | NA | TGTGCCAGCAGTGCGTTGGGGGGCGAGGCTTACGAGCAGTACTTC | CASSALGGEAYEQYF
few | TRBJ2-5 | TRBV5-6 | NA | TGTGCCAGCAGCCCCACCTCGGGATTAAAAGAGACCCAGTACTTC | CASSPTSGLKETQYF
few | TRBJ1-3 | TRBV13 | NA | TGTGCCAGCAGCTTGGAGACACGGACCGGAAACACCATATATTTT | CASSLETRTGNTIYF
many | TRBJ2-2 | TRBV9 | TRBD1 | TGTGCCAGCAGCGTTGGGACAGGGGGCTCCGGGGAGCTGTTTTTT | CASSVGTGGSGELFF
many | TRBJ2-5 | TRBV3-1 | TRBD2 | TGTGCCAGCAGCCAAGGAATAGCGGGAGGAGGGGAGGAGACCCAGTACTTC | CASSQGIAGGGEETQYF
many | TRBJ1-6 | TRBV27 | NA | TGTGCCAGCAGCCCCCCCAATTCACCCCTCCACTTT | CASSPPNSPLHF
many | TRBJ2-1 | TRBV12-3/TRBV12-4 | NA | TGTGCCAGCAGTTTGCGGACAGGGGGCAGAGTGACTAGCGGGTATTACAATGAGCAGTTCTTC | CASSLRTGGRVTSGYYNEQFF
many | TRBJ1-5 | TRBV2 | TRBD1 | TGTGCCAGCAGGGGACAGGGGAATCAGCCCCAGCATTTT | CASRGQGNQPQHF
many | TRBJ2-3 | TRBV20-1 | TRBD2 | TGCAGTGCCGGGGGAGCGGCGGGGGAAGTATATACGCAGTATTTT | CSAGGAAGEVYTQYF
many | TRBJ2-7 | TRBV11-3 | NA | TGTGCCAGCAGCTCTACTAGAGACGAGCAGTACTTC | CASSSTRDEQYF
many | TRBJ2-7 | TRBV20-1 | NA | TGCAGTGCTGGGACATCGAGCTCCTACGAGCAGTACTTC | CSAGTSSSYEQYF
NA | TRBJ2-3 | TRBV19 | NA | TGTGCCAGTACCCTACGGGGCCCGAGCTACCACGGCACAGATACGCAGTATTTT | CASTLRGPSYHGTDTQYF
NA | TRBJ2-7 | TRBV5-1 | TRBD2 | TGCGCCAGCAGCTCGGGGGGGGGGGGCTCCGGCTACGAGCAGTACTTC | CASSSGGGGSGYEQYF
few | TRBJ2-4 | TRBV7-8 | TRBD2 | TGTGCCAGCAGCTTGGGACTAGCGGGAGGGCCGGCCAAAAACATTCAGTACTTC | CASSLGLAGGPAKNIQYF
NA | TRBJ2-3 | TRBV27 | NA | TGTGCCAGCAGTACCTGGGGCCCTTCAGGCCCAGATACGCAGTATTTT | CASSTWGPSGPDTQYF
many | TRBJ2-1 | TRBV7-9 | TRBD2 | TGTGCCAGCAGCTTCAACCCGACTAGCGGGAGTACGAGGGAGTTCTTC | CASSFNPTSGSTREFF
many | TRBJ2-2 | TRBV30 | NA | TGTGCCTGGAGTTTACAGGGCACCGGGGAGCTGTTTTTT | CAWSLQGTGELFF
many | TRBJ2-7 | TRBV5-1 | NA | TGCGCCAGCAGCTTGGTGGGATACGAGCAGTACTTC | CASSLVGYEQYF
many | TRBJ1-2 | TRBV5-1 | NA | TGCGCCAGCAGCTACGCCCCAGGGGACGTTGGTGGCTACACCTTC | CASSYAPGDVGGYTF
NA | TRBJ2-5 | TRBV24-1 | NA | TGTGCCACCCAGGGTGCTGGGGAGACCCAGTACTTC | CATQGAGETQYF
many | TRBJ2-2 | TRBV3-1 | TRBD2 | TGTGCCAGCAGCGCGGGGACTAGAGGCGGTGGGGGAACCGGGGAGCTGTTTTTT | CASSAGTRGGGGTGELFF
NA | TRBJ1-1 | TRBV2 | NA | TGTGCCAGCAGTGACCGCCCGGGATACACTGAAGCTTTCTTT | CASSDRPGYTEAFF
many | TRBJ1-4 | TRBV6-1 | TRBD1 | TGTGCCAGCAGCGATGGACAGGGGCGCACTAATGAAAAACTGTTTTTT | CASSDGQGRTNEKLFF
NA | TRBJ1-6 | TRBV25-1 | NA | TGTGCCAGCAGGGGCCATGAGCTTAATTCACCCCTCCACTTT | CASRGHELNSPLHF
NA | TRBJ2-5 | TRBV4-2 | NA | TGTGCCAGCAGCCAAGAGGGCGTGGGGCAGGCCCAGTACTTC | CASSQEGVGQAQYF
many | TRBJ1-2 | TRBV5-5 | TRBD1 | TGTGCCAGCAGTAGCCCTCGGCAGGGGGCGAGTGGCTACACCTTC | CASSSPRQGASGYTF
few | TRBJ1-4 | TRBV6-5 | NA | TGTGCCAGCAGTTACTCATGGGGTTCGCAGGAAAAACTGTTTTTT | CASSYSWGSQEKLFF
many | TRBJ2-7 | TRBV19 | NA | TGTGCCAGTAGTTTCCGGGACATGGGTTCCTACGAGCAGTACTTC | CASSFRDMGSYEQYF
many | TRBJ1-1 | TRBV2 | TRBD1 | TGTGCCAGGACAGGGGAGGTCGACACTGAAGCTTTCTTT | CARTGEVDTEAFF
many | TRBJ2-2 | TRBV6-2/TRBV6-3 | TRBD1 | TGTGCCAGCAGTTATCGTCTGCCGGGACAGCCGAACACCGGGGAGCTGTTTTTT | CASSYRLPGQPNTGELFF
NA | TRBJ1-2 | TRBV2 | TRBD1 | TGTGCCAGCAGTACGACAGGGGTTTCTGCCCTGGATGGCTACACCTTC | CASSTTGVSALDGYTF
NA | TRBJ1-5 | TRBV19 | NA | TGTGCCAGTAGTATGGTCTGGAGGGCCCCGGAGCCCCAGCATTTT | CASSMVWRAPEPQHF
NA | TRBJ2-3 | TRBV2 | TRBD2 | TGTGCCAGCAGTGACCTCGGGGGGGACACAGATACGCAGTATTTT | CASSDLGGDTDTQYF
many | TRBJ1-2 | TRBV9 | NA | TGTGCCAGCAGCCCCGAGGTGGGGGGATATGGCTACACCTTC | CASSPEVGGYGYTF
many | TRBJ2-1 | TRBV28 | TRBD1 | TGTGCCAGCAGTTTATATGGGACAGGGTACAGCAATGAGCAGTTCTTC | CASSLYGTGYSNEQFF
many | TRBJ1-1 | TRBV20-1 | TRBD1 | TGCAGCCCGGGACAGGGAATGAACACTGAAGCTTTCTTT | CSPGQGMNTEAFF
NA | TRBJ2-3 | TRBV20-1 | TRBD2 | TGCAGTGCCCCCGGGACTAGCGGGGGGGTGACAGATACGCAGTATTTT | CSAPGTSGGVTDTQYF
many | TRBJ1-4 | TRBV9 | TRBD1 | TGTGCCAGCAGCTTCCCGGGACAGGGAGAAAAACTGTTTTTT | CASSFPGQGEKLFF
many | TRBJ2-7 | TRBV27 | NA | TGTGCCAGCAGTGCCCACTCTGGGGATCGATACGAGCAGTACTTC | CASSAHSGDRYEQYF
many | TRBJ1-4 | TRBV28 | NA | TGTGCCAGCAGCCTGGGGGGTACGGCTAATGAAAAACTGTTTTTT | CASSLGGTANEKLFF
few | TRBJ2-1 | TRBV19 | TRBD2 | TGTGCCAGTAGTATAGCGGGGGGGCCGGGTGAGCAGTTCTTC | CASSIAGGPGEQFF
NA | TRBJ2-1 | TRBV6-2/TRBV6-3 | NA | TGTGCCAGCAGTTACTCGGGAAACTCCTACAATGAGCAGTTCTTC | CASSYSGNSYNEQFF